Listed here are 25 T cell receptor beta chains from one sample, sequenced in a study of T cell repertoires in cytomegalovirus infection. TCRdb itself ran the reads through MiXCR, one entry per CDR3 protein. Here the sample spans some 280,000 distinct CDR3 sequences, approximately 15% being singletons. The sample taken for sequencing was PBMCs. The receptors were gathered from a human donor in good health (CMV status not recorded). Some clones in this sample may be carry-over from other donors' samples.

The sample holds a few counts of this clonotype. The rearrangement uses TRBV4-2 and TRBJ2-2; no clear D. Trimming stripped 0 bases from V and 1 base from J, with 6 bases between. The germline V gene has CDR1 LGHNA and CDR2 YNFKEQ. The CDR3 totals 15 residues. The CDR3 nucleotides are TGTGCCAGCAGCCAAGATTTAATGAACACCGGGGAGCTGTTTTTT. Translating gives CASSQDLMNTGELFF.

The chain couples TRBV7-2 to TRBJ2-5; tentatively, D is TRBD2 (5 bases). CDR1 is SGHTA, CDR2 FQGNSA, per germline. Trimming removed 4 bases at V and 3 bases at J, with 9 bases between. This CDR3 region has 13 residues. The CDR3 DNA reads as TGTGCCAGCAGCTCCAAGCGGAAAGAGACCCAGTACTTC. Translated, it gives CASSSKRKETQYF.

This clonotype was counted many times. The chain links TRBV7-3 to TRBJ2-3; possible D gene TRBD2, 5 bases. Per the germline V gene, CDR1 is SGHTA and CDR2 is FQGTGA. The V gene lost 5 bases and the J gene lost 6 bases, with 12 bases spanning the gap. The CDR3 extends over 13 amino acids. CDR3: CASSHTTGDTQYF. CDR3 DNA sequence: TGTGCCAGCAGCCACACCACGGGGGATACGCAGTATTTT. Drawing the rest from reference TRBV7-3 and TRBJ2-3, the complete variable domain is GAGVSQTPSNKVTEKGKYVELRCDPISGHTALYWYRQSLGQGPEFLIYFQGTGAADDSGLPNDRFFAVRPEGSVSTLKIQRTERGDSAVYLCASSHTTGDTQYFGPGTRLTVL.

The chain employs TRBV6-1 and TRBJ2-7; a possible D gene is TRBD2 (6 bases). Germline values: CDR1 MNHNS, CDR2 SASEGT. V was clipped by 8 bases and J by 0 bases, with 23 bases between them. The CDR3 covers 17 residues. CDR3 bases: TGTGCCAGCGGCAACGGCCGGGACTCGCTAAGCTCCTACGAGCAGTACTTC. It codes for CASGNGRDSLSSYEQYF.

V and J are TRBV29-1 and TRBJ2-3, with 7 bases matching TRBD1. CDR1 is SQVTM, CDR2 ANQGSEA, per germline. The CDR3 extends over 14 amino acids. Trimming cost V 7 bases and J 0 bases; bases outside gene matches: 7. The CDR3 DNA is TGCAGCGCTTGGCCGGGACAGAGCACAGATACGCAGTATTTT. It is translated as CSAWPGQSTDTQYF.

This clonotype was counted many times. The chain is built from TRBV7-2 and TRBJ2-3; TRBD2 is a possible D gene (6 bases). V shed 5 bases and J shed 0 bases, with 15 bases lying between them. The CDR3 loop spans 16 amino acids. The germline CDR1 and CDR2 sequences are SGHTA and FQGNSA. CDR3 DNA: TGTGCCAGCAGCCGGGACGGGAGATCGAGCACAGATACGCAGTATTTT. Amino acids: CASSRDGRSSTDTQYF.

V usage is TRBV20-1 and J usage is TRBJ1-1; 7 positions match TRBD1. V dropped 4 bases and J dropped 6; count of bases not matched to a gene: 5. The CDR3 totals 12 residues. Germline CDR1 is DFQATT and CDR2 is SNEGSKA (reference sequence). The CDR3 nucleotides are TGCAGTGCTAATCGAGGGGGCGCTGAAGCTTTCTTT. This codes for CSANRGGAEAFF.

This clonotype was counted only a few times. The chain combines TRBV10-3 with TRBJ2-1, with 9 nucleotides matching TRBD2. The CDR3 has 13 residues. Germline lookup yields CDR1 ENHRY and CDR2 SYGVKD. V gave up 9 bases and J gave up 6 bases; unmatched junction bases: 6. The CDR3: CAISGSPLNEQFF. In nucleotides, the CDR3 is TGTGCCATTAGCGGGAGCCCCCTCAATGAGCAGTTCTTC.

The chain carries TRBV5-8 and TRBJ2-7, with TRBD1 as a possible D gene (6 bases). CDR1 is SGHTS and CDR2 is YDEGEE in the germline V gene. The CDR3 contains 15 residues. V lost 4 bases to trimming and J lost 3 bases, with 17 bases between them. CDR3 DNA sequence: TGTGCCAGCAGCGGGGTGGGGGCCCCGGACTACGAGCAGTACTTC. This translates into CASSGVGAPDYEQYF.

The V gene is TRBV7-9, the J gene TRBJ1-6; 8 bases fit TRBD1. Germline assignment: CDR1 SEHNR and CDR2 FQNEAQ (reference sequence). V dropped 4 bases and J dropped 9; count of bases not matched to a gene: 11. CDR3 size: 16 residues. CDR3 residues: CASSSTLGQAGSPLHF. CDR3 nucleotides: TGTGCCAGCAGCTCTACGCTGGGACAGGCGGGTTCACCCCTCCACTTT.

This clonotype was counted ten times or more. The V and J genes are TRBV7-2 and TRBJ1-6; D not resolved. V lost 5 bases, J lost 7 bases, and 9 bases lay in between. Germline CDR1 is SGHTA and CDR2 is FQGNSA. CDR3 length: 13 amino acids. CDR3 sequence (DNA): TGTGCCAGCAGCCGTGACCAAAATTCACCCCTCCACTTT. Its protein product is CASSRDQNSPLHF.

This clonotype has at least ten counts. V gene TRBV7-2 combines with J gene TRBJ2-5; D gene uncertain. Trimming left V 0 bases short and J 5 bases short, with 13 bases between. The CDR3 covers 15 residues. Germline V gene lookup returns CDR1 SGHTA and CDR2 FQGNSA. CDR3 sequence: CASSLAVTLGETQYF. In DNA form, the CDR3 reads TGTGCCAGCAGCTTAGCGGTGACCCTGGGGGAGACCCAGTACTTC.

This clonotype occurred a few times. The chain carries TRBV28 and TRBJ1-4; 7 positions agree with TRBD1. Germline lookup yields CDR1 MDHEN and CDR2 SYDVKM. The CDR3 totals 15 residues. V was pared by 5 bases and J by 1 base, with 4 bases of the junction left unmatched. The CDR3 bases are TGTGCCAGCAGTCCCCGGGACAGAACTAATGAAAAACTGTTTTTT. Translated, it gives CASSPRDRTNEKLFF.

In this sample, this clonotype turned up many times. The chain couples TRBV10-3 to TRBJ2-1, with 7 bases identical to TRBD2. With 3 bases clipped from V and 0 bases from J, the junction kept 2 bases outside the gene matches. This CDR3 is 15 amino acids long. Germline V gives CDR1 ENHRY, CDR2 SYGVKD. The CDR3 DNA reads as TGTGCCATCAGTGATCCTAGCGGCTCCTACAATGAGCAGTTCTTC. Protein product: CAISDPSGSYNEQFF.

The chain recombines TRBV5-4 with TRBJ1-2; unclear D gene. V was pared by 2 bases and J by 5 bases, with 13 bases between. This CDR3 is built from 14 residues. Germline V gene lookup returns CDR1 SGHNT and CDR2 YYREEE (reference sequence). For the CDR3, the DNA is TGTGCCAGCAGCTTTTTGTCTGGGGAGTATGGCTACACCTTC. Residues: CASSFLSGEYGYTF. Full variable domain (missing parts from reference TRBV5-4 and TRBJ1-2): ETGVTQSPTHLIKTRGQQVTLRCSSQSGHNTVSWYQQALGQGPQFIFQYYREEENGRGNFPPRFSGLQFPNYSSELNVNALELDDSALYLCASSFLSGEYGYTFGSGTRLTVV.

This clonotype has just a few counts. The V gene is TRBV7-9, the J gene TRBJ2-7, with D maybe TRBD1 (6 bases). The germline V gene encodes CDR1 SEHNR and CDR2 FQNEAQ (reference sequence). CDR3 length: 15 amino acids. Trimming cost V 3 bases and J 4 bases, with 16 bases left between them. DNA for the CDR3: TGTGCCAGCAGCTTCTCACAGGGAGACGGGTACGAGCAGTACTTC. Its protein is CASSFSQGDGYEQYF.

This clonotype was recorded at least ten times. The chain is built from TRBV7-9 and TRBJ2-6, with D possibly matching TRBD2 (5 bases). V was cut by 5 bases and J by 1 base, with 9 bases left in between. The CDR3 spans 15 residues. The germline gives CDR1 SEHNR, CDR2 FQNEAQ (reference sequence). The CDR3 protein is CASSAWTSGANVLTF. CDR3 in DNA: TGTGCCAGCAGCGCGTGGACTTCTGGGGCCAACGTCCTGACTTTC.

This clonotype was counted ten times or more. This rearrangement joins TRBV7-8 to TRBJ2-7; 10 bases align to TRBD2. CDR3 length: 16 amino acids. J lost 1 base, V lost 5 bases, and 8 bases had no gene match. From germline, CDR1 is SGHVS and CDR2 FQNEAQ. CDR3 protein: CASSTWGLATSYEQYF. The CDR3 coding sequence is TGTGCCAGCAGCACATGGGGACTAGCGACTTCCTACGAGCAGTACTTC. Combining the CDR3 with reference TRBV7-8 and TRBJ2-7 gives the whole variable domain GAGVSQSPRYKVAKRGQDVALRCDPISGHVSLFWYQQALGQGPEFLTYFQNEAQLDKSGLPSDRFFAERPEGSVSTLKIQRTQQEDSAVYLCASSTWGLATSYEQYFGPGTRLTVT.

This clonotype turned up a few times. The chain uses TRBV28 and TRBJ2-7; no clear D gene. V was clipped by 7 bases and J by 3 bases, with 7 bases between them. This CDR3 spans 11 amino acids. In germline, CDR1 is MDHEN, CDR2 SYDVKM. The DNA of the CDR3 is TGTGCCAGCACAATCAACTACGAGCAGTACTTC. This translates into CASTINYEQYF.

This clonotype was found many times. V is TRBV6-6 and J is TRBJ2-1; tentative D call: TRBD1 (6 bases). CDR1 is MNHNY, CDR2 SVGAGI, per germline (reference sequence). The CDR3 loop spans 14 amino acids. V dropped 0 bases and J dropped 6 bases, with 9 bases sitting between them. Written as DNA, the CDR3 is TGTGCCAGCAGTTACTCCGGGACAATCAATGAGCAGTTCTTC. This codes for CASSYSGTINEQFF.

This clonotype was counted between two and nine times. The chain couples TRBV7-3 to TRBJ2-5; TRBD2 aligns across 8 bases. J was trimmed by 3 bases and V by 6 bases; bases with no gene match: 9. This CDR3 has 15 residues. The germline CDR1 and CDR2 sequences are SGHTA and FQGTGA. CDR3 in DNA: TGTGCCAGCAGTCCGGCGGGAGGACCGGAAGAGACCCAGTACTTC. Protein product: CASSPAGGPEETQYF.

This clonotype has ten or more counts. The chain links TRBV7-2 to TRBJ2-1, with 7 bases identical to TRBD2. Unmatched junction bases numbered 10, after V lost 5 bases and J lost 12 bases. CDR1 SGHTA and CDR2 FQGNSA come from the germline V gene. CDR3 length: 13 amino acids. The chain's CDR3 is CASSRAGPHGQFF. The CDR3 region has the DNA TGTGCCAGCAGCCGAGCGGGGCCTCACGGGCAGTTCTTC.

On this clonotype itself: This may be a read error, as it is one base from a much larger clone. J is TRBJ2-2 and V is TRBV7-2; no clear D gene. There are 11 residues in the CDR3. V lost 2 bases and J lost 7, with 2 bases in between. Germline CDR1 is SGHTA and CDR2 is FQGNSA. The CDR3 DNA sequence: TGTGCCAGCAGCTTAAACGGGGAGCTGTTTTTT. Amino acids: CASSLNGELFF.

This chain connects TRBV13 to TRBJ2-7; 9 bases align to TRBD1. J was trimmed by 7 bases and V by 5 bases; bases with no gene match: 6. Per germline, CDR1 PRHDT and CDR2 FYEKMQ (reference sequence). The CDR3 is 13 residues long. CDR3: CASSPTGTGEQYF. DNA of the CDR3: TGTGCCAGCAGCCCTACAGGGACAGGGGAGCAGTACTTC.

This clonotype was detected many times. This chain links TRBV6-5 with TRBJ1-6; 7 positions match TRBD1. Germline V gene lookup returns CDR1 MNHEY and CDR2 SVGAGI. V lost 3 bases to trimming and J lost 11 bases; unmatched junction nucleotides: 13. The CDR3 extends over 16 amino acids. CDR3 amino acids: CASSYKGALGRAPLHF. CDR3 DNA: TGTGCCAGCAGTTATAAGGGGGCGCTGGGTAGGGCACCCCTCCACTTT.